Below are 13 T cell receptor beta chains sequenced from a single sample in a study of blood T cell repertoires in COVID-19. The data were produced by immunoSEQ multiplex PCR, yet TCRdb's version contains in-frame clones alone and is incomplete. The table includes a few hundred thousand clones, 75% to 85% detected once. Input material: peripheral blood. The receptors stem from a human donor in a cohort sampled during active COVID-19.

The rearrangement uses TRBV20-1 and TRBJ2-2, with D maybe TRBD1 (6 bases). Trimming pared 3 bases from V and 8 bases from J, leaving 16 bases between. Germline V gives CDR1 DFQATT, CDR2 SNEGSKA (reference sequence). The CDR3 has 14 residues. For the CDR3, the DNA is TGCAGTGCTAGTGACTCGACAGGCGCGGGGGAGCTGTTTTTT. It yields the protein CSASDSTGAGELFF.

For the CDR3, the DNA is TGTGCCAGCAGGGCCCAGGGAAGTCACGAGCAGTACTTC. It translates to CASRAQGSHEQYF. The chain uses TRBV7-9 and TRBJ2-7; D is perhaps TRBD1 (5 bases). With 6 bases removed from V and 5 bases from J, the gap between germline ends came to 14 bases. This CDR3 has 13 residues. Germline lookup yields CDR1 SEHNR and CDR2 FQNEAQ (reference sequence).

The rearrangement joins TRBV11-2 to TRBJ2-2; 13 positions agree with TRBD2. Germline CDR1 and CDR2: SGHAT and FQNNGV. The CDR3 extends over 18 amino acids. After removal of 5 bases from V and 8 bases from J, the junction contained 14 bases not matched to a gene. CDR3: CASSTRPGLAGTGGELFF. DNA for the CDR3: TGTGCCAGCAGCACACGACCGGGACTAGCGGGAACGGGTGGGGAGCTGTTTTTT. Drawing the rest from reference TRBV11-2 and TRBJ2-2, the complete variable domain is EAGVAQSPRYKIIEKRQSVAFWCNPISGHATLYWYQQILGQGPKLLIQFQNNGVVDDSQLPKDRFSAERLKGVDSTLKIQPAKLEDSAVYLCASSTRPGLAGTGGELFFGEGSRLTVL.

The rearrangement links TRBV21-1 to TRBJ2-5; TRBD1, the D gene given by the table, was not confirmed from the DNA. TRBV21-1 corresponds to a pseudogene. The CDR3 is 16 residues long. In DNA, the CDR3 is TGTGCCAGCAGCAAAGTCCCACAGGGGGCCCAAGAGACCCAGTACTTC. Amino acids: CASSKVPQGAQETQYF.

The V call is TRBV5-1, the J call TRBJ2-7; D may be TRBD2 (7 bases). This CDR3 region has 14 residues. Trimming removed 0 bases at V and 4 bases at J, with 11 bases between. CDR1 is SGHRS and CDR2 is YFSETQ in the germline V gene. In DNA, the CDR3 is TGCGCCAGCAGCTTGGAGGGGGGGTTTTACGAGCAGTACTTC. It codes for CASSLEGGFYEQYF. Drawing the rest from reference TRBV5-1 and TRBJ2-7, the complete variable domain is KAGVTQTPRYLIKTRGQQVTLSCSPISGHRSVSWYQQTPGQGLQFLFEYFSETQRNKGNFPGRFSGRQFSNSRSEMNVSTLELGDSALYLCASSLEGGFYEQYFGPGTRLTVT.

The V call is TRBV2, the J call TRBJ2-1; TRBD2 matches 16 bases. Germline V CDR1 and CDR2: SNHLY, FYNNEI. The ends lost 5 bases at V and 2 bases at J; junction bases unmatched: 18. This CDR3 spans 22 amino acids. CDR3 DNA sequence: TGTGCCAGCAGTCAAATCTACATGGGACTAGCGGGAGGGGGGGGCGCCTACAATGAGCAGTTCTTC. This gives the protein CASSQIYMGLAGGGGAYNEQFF.

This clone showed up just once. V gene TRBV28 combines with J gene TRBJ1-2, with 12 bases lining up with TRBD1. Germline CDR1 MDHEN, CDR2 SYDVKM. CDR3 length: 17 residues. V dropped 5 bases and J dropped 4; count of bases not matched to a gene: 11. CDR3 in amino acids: CASSNPLGTGGSYGYTF. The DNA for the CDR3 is TGTGCCAGCAGTAACCCCCTGGGGACAGGGGGCTCCTATGGCTACACCTTC.

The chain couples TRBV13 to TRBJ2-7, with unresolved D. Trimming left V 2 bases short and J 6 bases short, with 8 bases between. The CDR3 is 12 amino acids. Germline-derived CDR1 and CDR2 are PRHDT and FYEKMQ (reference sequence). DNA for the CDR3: TGTGCCAGCAGCTTAACAAGTTCCGAGCAGTACTTC. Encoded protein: CASSLTSSEQYF.

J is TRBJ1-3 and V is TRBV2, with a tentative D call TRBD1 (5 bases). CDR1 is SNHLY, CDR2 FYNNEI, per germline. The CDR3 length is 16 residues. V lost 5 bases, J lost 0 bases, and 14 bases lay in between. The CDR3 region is CASSPPGTSSGNTIYF. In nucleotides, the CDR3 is TGTGCCAGCAGTCCCCCTGGGACTTCCTCTGGAAACACCATATATTTT.

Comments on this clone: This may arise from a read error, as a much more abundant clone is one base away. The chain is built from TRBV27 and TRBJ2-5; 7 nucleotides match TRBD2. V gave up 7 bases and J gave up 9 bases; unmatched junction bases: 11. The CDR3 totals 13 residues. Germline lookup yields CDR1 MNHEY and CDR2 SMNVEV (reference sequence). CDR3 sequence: CASKRAGWKAQYF. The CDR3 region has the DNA TGTGCCAGCAAGCGAGCGGGATGGAAGGCCCAGTACTTC.

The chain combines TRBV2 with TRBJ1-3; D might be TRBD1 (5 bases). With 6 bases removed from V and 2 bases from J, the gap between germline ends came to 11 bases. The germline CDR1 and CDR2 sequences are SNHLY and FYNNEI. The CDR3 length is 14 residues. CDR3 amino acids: CASRTGGTGNTIYF. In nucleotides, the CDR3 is TGTGCCAGCAGGACGGGGGGGACTGGAAACACCATATATTTT.

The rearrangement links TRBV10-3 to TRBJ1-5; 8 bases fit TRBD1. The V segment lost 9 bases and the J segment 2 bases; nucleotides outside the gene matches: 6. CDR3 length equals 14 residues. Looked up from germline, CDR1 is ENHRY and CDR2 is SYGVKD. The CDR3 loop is CAIWTGTRNQPQHF. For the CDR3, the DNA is TGTGCCATATGGACAGGGACGCGCAATCAGCCCCAGCATTTT.

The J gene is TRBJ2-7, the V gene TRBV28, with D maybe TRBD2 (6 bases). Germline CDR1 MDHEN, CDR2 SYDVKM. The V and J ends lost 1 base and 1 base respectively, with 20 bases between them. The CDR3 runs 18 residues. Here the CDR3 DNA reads TGTGCCAGCAGTTTATACCCGTGGGAGGAGGGCTTTTCCTACGAGCAGTACTTC. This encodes CASSLYPWEEGFSYEQYF.